These 7 T cell receptor beta chains share one sample of origin, sequenced in a study of blood T cell repertoires in COVID-19. The protocol was immunoSEQ multiplex PCR, while the TCRdb copy is restricted to in-frame clones and leaves out a portion. Of roughly 330,000 clones in the sample, around 80% were seen once. The sequenced sample consisted of peripheral blood. Receptor source: a woman aged 50 to 60 with acute or convalescent COVID-19.

CDR3 in amino acids: CASSLGTSGGYEQFF. In DNA form, the CDR3 reads TGCGCCAGCAGCCTAGGGACTAGCGGGGGATATGAGCAGTTCTTC. J is TRBJ2-1 and V is TRBV5-1; TRBD2 matches at 14 bases. J gave up 8 bases and V 4 bases, and 5 bases lay outside the gene matches. CDR1 is SGHRS, CDR2 YFSETQ, per germline. This CDR3 contains 15 residues. Full variable domain (remainder filled in from reference TRBV5-1 and TRBJ2-1): KAGVTQTPRYLIKTRGQQVTLSCSPISGHRSVSWYQQTPGQGLQFLFEYFSETQRNKGNFPGRFSGRQFSNSRSEMNVSTLELGDSALYLCASSLGTSGGYEQFFGPGTRLTVL.

V gene TRBV6-5 combines with J gene TRBJ1-6, with TRBD1 as a possible D gene (5 bases). CDR3 length: 13 residues. Germline V lookup: CDR1 MNHEY, CDR2 SVGAGI. Trimming shortened V by 1 base and J by 10 bases, and 8 bases separated the two germline ends. The CDR3 sequence: CASSYWGDSPLHF. The CDR3 bases are TGTGCCAGCAGTTACTGGGGGGACTCACCCCTCCACTTT.

This sequence joins TRBV6-2 or TRBV6-3 and TRBJ2-6; 8 bases align to TRBD2. The germline V gene encodes CDR1 MNHEY and CDR2 SVGEGT. The CDR3 loop spans 15 amino acids. V shed 5 bases, J shed 2 bases, and the junction held 2 bases outside the gene matches. This CDR3 reads CASSHGGAGANVLTF. The CDR3 DNA is TGTGCCAGCAGTCACGGGGGGGCTGGGGCCAACGTCCTGACTTTC.

The chain carries TRBV30 and TRBJ2-1, with 15 bases fitting TRBD2. Germline V gene sequence: CDR1 GTSNPN, CDR2 SVGIG (reference sequence). The CDR3 is 16 amino acids. The trim removed 3 bases at V and 8 bases at J, leaving 8 bases unmatched. The CDR3: CAWSRGLAGGGDEQFF. As DNA, the CDR3 is TGTGCCTGGAGCCGCGGACTAGCGGGAGGGGGAGATGAGCAGTTCTTC.

This chain links TRBV10-3 with TRBJ2-3, with D hard to call. There are 14 residues in the CDR3. Germline CDR1 ENHRY, CDR2 SYGVKD. The germline V and J ends were trimmed by 3 bases and 0 bases, with 7 bases remaining between them. The CDR3 coding sequence is TGTGCCATCAGTGATACAGCAAGCACAGATACGCAGTATTTT. Translating gives CAISDTASTDTQYF.

The rearrangement uses TRBV5-1 and TRBJ2-1; the match to TRBD2 covers 11 bases. The CDR3 totals 15 residues. Germline-derived CDR1 and CDR2 are SGHRS and YFSETQ. J gave up 5 bases and V 0 bases, and 1 base lay outside the gene matches. The CDR3 region has the DNA TGCGCCAGCAGCTTGGGACTAGCGGGGAACAATGAGCAGTTCTTC. The encoded protein is CASSLGLAGNNEQFF.

The chain is built from TRBV3-1 (or the pseudogene TRBV3-2) and TRBJ1-1; D is possibly TRBD1 (5 bases). Germline-derived CDR1 and CDR2 are LGHDT and YNNKEL (reference sequence). This CDR3 spans 16 amino acids. Between the trimmed V and J ends, which lost 4 bases and 2 bases, there was a span of 17 bases. The CDR3 nucleotides read TGTGCCAGCAGCCTCCGAGGGGCGGGAGGTAACACTGAAGCTTTCTTT. Its protein product is CASSLRGAGGNTEAFF.